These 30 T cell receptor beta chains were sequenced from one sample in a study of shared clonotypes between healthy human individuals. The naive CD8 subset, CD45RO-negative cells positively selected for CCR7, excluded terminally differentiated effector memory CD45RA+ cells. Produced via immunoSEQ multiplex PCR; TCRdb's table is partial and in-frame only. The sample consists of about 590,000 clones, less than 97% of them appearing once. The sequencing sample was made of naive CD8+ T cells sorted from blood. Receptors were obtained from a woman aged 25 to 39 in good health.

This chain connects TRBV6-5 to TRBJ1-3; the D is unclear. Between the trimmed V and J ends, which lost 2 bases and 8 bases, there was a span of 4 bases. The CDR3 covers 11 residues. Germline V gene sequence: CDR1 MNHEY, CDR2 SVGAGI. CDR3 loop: CASSYSDTIYF. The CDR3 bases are TGTGCCAGCAGTTACAGCGACACCATATATTTT.

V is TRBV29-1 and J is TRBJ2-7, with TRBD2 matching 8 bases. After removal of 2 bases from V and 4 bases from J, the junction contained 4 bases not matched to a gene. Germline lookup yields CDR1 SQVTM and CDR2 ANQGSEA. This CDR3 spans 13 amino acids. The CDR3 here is CSVEWAGGYEQYF. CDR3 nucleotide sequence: TGCAGCGTTGAATGGGCGGGGGGATACGAGCAGTACTTC.

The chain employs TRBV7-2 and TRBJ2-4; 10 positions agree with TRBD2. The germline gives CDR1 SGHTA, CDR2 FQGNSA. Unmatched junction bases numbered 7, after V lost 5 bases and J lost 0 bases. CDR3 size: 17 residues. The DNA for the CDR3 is TGTGCCAGCAGCCCACCGGGACTAGCGTTAGCCAAAAACATTCAGTACTTC. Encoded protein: CASSPPGLALAKNIQYF.

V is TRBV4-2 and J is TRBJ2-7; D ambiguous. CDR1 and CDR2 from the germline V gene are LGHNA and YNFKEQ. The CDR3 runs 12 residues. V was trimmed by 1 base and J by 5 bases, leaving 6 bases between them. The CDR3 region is CASSQGFHEQYF. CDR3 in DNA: TGTGCCAGCAGCCAAGGGTTCCACGAGCAGTACTTC.

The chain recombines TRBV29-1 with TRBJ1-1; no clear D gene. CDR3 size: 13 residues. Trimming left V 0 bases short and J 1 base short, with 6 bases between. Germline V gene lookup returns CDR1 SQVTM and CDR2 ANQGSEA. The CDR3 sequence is CSVEEGANTEAFF. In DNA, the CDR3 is TGCAGCGTTGAAGAGGGAGCGAACACTGAAGCTTTCTTT.

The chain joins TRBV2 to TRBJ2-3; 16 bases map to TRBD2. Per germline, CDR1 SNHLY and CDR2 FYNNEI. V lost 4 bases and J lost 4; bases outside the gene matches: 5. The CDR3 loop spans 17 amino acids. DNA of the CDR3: TGTGCCAGCAGTGTGGGACTAGCGGGAGGGCCCCCAGATACGCAGTATTTT. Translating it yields CASSVGLAGGPPDTQYF. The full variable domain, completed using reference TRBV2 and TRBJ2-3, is EPEVTQTPSHQVTQMGQEVILRCVPISNHLYFYWYRQILGQKVEFLVSFYNNEISEKSEIFDDQFSVERPDGSNFTLKIRSTKLEDSAMYFCASSVGLAGGPPDTQYFGPGTRLTVL.

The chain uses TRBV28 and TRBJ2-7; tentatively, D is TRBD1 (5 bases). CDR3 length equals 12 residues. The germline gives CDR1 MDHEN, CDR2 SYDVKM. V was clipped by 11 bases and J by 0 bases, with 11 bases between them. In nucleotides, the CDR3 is TGTGCCTCCCAGGGTAGCTCCTACGAGCAGTACTTC. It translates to CASQGSSYEQYF.

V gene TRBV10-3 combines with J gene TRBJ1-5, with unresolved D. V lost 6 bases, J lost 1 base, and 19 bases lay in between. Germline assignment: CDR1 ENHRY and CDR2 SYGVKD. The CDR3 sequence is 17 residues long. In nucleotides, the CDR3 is TGTGCCATCAGCACGGGGTGGGGAATGGAAAGCAATCAGCCCCAGCATTTT. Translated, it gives CAISTGWGMESNQPQHF.

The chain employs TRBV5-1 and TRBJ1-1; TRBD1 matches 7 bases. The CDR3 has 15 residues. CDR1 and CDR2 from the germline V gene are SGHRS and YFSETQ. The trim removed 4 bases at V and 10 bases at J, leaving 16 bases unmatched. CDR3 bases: TGCGCCAGCAGCGAGGATCTACAGGGGCCACCGACAGCTTTCTTT. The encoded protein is CASSEDLQGPPTAFF.

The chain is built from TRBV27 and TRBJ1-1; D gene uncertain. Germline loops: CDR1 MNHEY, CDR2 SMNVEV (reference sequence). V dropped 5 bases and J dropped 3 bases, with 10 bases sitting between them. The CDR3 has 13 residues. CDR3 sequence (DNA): TGTGCCAGCAGTGTAACAGTGGACACTGAAGCTTTCTTT. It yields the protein CASSVTVDTEAFF.

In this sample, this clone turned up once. CDR3 region: CASSAAGVEETQYF. Here the CDR3 DNA reads TGTGCCAGCAGCGCAGCTGGGGTGGAGGAGACCCAGTACTTC. This chain links TRBV5-4 with TRBJ2-5; D remains ambiguous. Trimming shortened V by 4 bases and J by 5 bases, and 15 bases separated the two germline ends. This CDR3 spans 14 amino acids. Germline assignment: CDR1 SGHNT and CDR2 YYREEE (reference sequence).

CDR3 nucleotides: TGTGCCAGCAGTTTGTGGGACCAAGGCTCTGGAAACACCATATATTTT. Its protein product is CASSLWDQGSGNTIYF. The rearrangement links TRBV28 to TRBJ1-3; D possibly corresponds to TRBD1 (5 bases). The CDR3 spans 16 residues. Germline V gene sequence: CDR1 MDHEN, CDR2 SYDVKM. Trimming cost V 3 bases and J 0 bases, with 12 bases left between them.

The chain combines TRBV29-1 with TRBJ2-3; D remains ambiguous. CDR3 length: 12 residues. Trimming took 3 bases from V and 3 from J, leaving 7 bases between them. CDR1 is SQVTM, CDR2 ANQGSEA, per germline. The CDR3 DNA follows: TGCAGCGTTGAGTGGAAAACAGATACGCAGTATTTT. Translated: CSVEWKTDTQYF.

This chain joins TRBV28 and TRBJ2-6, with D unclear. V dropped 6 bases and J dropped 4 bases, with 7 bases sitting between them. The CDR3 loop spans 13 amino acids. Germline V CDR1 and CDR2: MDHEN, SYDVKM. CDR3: CASSWSGANVLTF. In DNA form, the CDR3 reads TGTGCCAGCAGCTGGTCCGGGGCCAACGTCCTGACTTTC.

In nucleotides, the CDR3 is TGTGCCAGCGACCATCCCCGGGGGAAGAGGACTAGCGGGACTTATGAGCAGTTCTTC. Translating it yields CASDHPRGKRTSGTYEQFF. This chain joins TRBV2 and TRBJ2-1; 12 bases are shared with TRBD2. The CDR3 has 19 residues. V was clipped by 8 bases and J by 8 bases; unmatched bases: 22. Germline CDR1 and CDR2: SNHLY and FYNNEI.

DNA of the CDR3: TGTGCCAGCAGTAGGACACCGAGGTACAATGAGCAGTTCTTC. This translates into CASSRTPRYNEQFF. This chain uses TRBV6-1 with TRBJ2-1; TRBD1 is a possible D gene (5 bases). The CDR3 totals 14 residues. Germline lookup yields CDR1 MNHNS and CDR2 SASEGT. Trimming took 5 bases from V and 4 from J, leaving 12 bases between them.

The DNA for the CDR3 is TGTGCCAGCGAAGGTCTAATTAACTATGGCTACACCTTC. Protein: CASEGLINYGYTF. The chain employs TRBV28 and TRBJ1-2; D unclear. From germline, CDR1 is MDHEN and CDR2 SYDVKM. The CDR3 has 13 residues. Trimming removed 8 bases at V and 1 base at J, with 11 bases between.

In DNA, the CDR3 is TGTGCCAGCAGCGACACAGGGACAGAGCAGTACTTC. Its translation is CASSDTGTEQYF. The chain joins TRBV7-9 to TRBJ2-7; D perhaps matches TRBD1 (6 bases). The germline V gene encodes CDR1 SEHNR and CDR2 FQNEAQ (reference sequence). This CDR3 spans 12 amino acids. Trimming pared 5 bases from V and 7 bases from J, leaving 12 bases between.

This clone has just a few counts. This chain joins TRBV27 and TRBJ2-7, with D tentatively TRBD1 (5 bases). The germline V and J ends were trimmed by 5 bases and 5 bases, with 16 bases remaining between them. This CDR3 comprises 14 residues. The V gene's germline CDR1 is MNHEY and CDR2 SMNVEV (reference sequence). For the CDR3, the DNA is TGTGCCAGCAGTCCGATGCCAGGGCCCAACGAGCAGTACTTC. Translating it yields CASSPMPGPNEQYF.

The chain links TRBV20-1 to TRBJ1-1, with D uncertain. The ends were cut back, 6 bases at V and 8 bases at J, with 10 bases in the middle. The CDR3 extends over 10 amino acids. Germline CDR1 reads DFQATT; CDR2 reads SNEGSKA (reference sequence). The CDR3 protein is CSASEVEAFF. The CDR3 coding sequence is TGCAGTGCGTCGGAAGTGGAAGCTTTCTTT.

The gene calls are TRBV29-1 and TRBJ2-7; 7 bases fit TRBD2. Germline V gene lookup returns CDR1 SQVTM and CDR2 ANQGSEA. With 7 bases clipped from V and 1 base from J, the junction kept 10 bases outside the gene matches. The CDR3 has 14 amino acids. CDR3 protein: CSANGGMGSYEQYF. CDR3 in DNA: TGCAGCGCCAACGGGGGGATGGGGTCCTACGAGCAGTACTTC.

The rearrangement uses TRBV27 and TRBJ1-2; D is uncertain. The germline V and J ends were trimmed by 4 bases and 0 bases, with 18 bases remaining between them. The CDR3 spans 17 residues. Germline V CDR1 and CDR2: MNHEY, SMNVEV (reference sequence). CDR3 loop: CASSSLGIPEANYGYTF. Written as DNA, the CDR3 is TGTGCCAGCAGTTCCCTTGGGATCCCAGAAGCTAACTATGGCTACACCTTC.

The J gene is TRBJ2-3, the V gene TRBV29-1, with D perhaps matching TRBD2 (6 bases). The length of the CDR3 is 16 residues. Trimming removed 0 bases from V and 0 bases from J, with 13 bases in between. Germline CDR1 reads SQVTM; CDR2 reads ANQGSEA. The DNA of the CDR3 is TGCAGCGTTGAAGATCTACTAGCTGATAGCACAGATACGCAGTATTTT. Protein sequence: CSVEDLLADSTDTQYF.

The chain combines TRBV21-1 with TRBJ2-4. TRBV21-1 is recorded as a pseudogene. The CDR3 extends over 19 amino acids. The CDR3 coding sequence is TGTGCCAGCAGCACCCAGGGGGCTAGCGGGTTCCCAGCCAAAAACATTCAGTACTTC. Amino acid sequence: CASSTQGASGFPAKNIQYF.

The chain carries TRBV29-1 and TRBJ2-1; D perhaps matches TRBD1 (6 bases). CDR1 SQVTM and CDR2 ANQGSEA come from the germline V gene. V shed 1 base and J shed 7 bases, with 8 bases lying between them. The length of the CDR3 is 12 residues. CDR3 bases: TGCAGCGTTGAAGGAACAGGGAATGAGCAGTTCTTC. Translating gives CSVEGTGNEQFF.

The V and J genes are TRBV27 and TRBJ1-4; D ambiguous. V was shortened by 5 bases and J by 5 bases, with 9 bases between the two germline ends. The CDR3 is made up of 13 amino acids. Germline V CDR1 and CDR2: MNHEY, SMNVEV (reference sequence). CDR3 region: CASSLFNNEKLFF. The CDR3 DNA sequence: TGTGCCAGCAGTCTATTCAACAATGAAAAACTGTTTTTT. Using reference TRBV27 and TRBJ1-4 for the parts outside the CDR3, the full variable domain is EAQVTQNPRYLITVTGKKLTVTCSQNMNHEYMSWYRQDPGLGLRQIYYSMNVEVTDKGDVPEGYKVSRKEKRNFPLILESPSPNQTSLYFCASSLFNNEKLFFGSGTQLSVL.

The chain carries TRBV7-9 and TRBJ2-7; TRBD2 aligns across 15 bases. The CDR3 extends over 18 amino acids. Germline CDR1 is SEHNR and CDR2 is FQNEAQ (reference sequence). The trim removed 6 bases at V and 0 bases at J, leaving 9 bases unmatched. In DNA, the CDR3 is TGTGCCAGCAGGGGTCTCGGGACTAGCGGGAGGACCTCCTACGAGCAGTACTTC. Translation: CASRGLGTSGRTSYEQYF.

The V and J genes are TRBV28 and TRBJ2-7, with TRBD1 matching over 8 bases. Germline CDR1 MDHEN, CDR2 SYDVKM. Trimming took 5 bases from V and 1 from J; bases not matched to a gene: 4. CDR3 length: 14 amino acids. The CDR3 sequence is CASSGQGGSYEQYF. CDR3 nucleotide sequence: TGTGCCAGCAGTGGACAGGGCGGGTCCTACGAGCAGTACTTC.

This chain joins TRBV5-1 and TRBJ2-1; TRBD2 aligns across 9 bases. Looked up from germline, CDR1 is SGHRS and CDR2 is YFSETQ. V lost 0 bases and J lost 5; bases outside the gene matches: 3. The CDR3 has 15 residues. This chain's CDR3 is CASSLESSGDNEQFF. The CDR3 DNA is TGCGCCAGCAGCTTGGAGTCTAGCGGGGACAATGAGCAGTTCTTC.

CDR3 sequence reads: CASSIVGQGSHEQYF. CDR3 sequence (DNA): TGTGCCAGTAGTATTGTGGGACAGGGATCCCACGAGCAGTACTTC. The chain couples TRBV19 to TRBJ2-7; 9 bases agree with TRBD1. Germline trimming cut 3 bases from V and 5 bases from J; bases unmatched to any gene: 8. The CDR3 runs to 15 residues. Germline V gives CDR1 LNHDA, CDR2 SQIVND (reference sequence).